This passage covers 8 T cell receptor beta chains from one sample sequenced in a study of blood T cells in healthy people across ages. It was with a sample-barcoded 5' primer and a J-beta primer mix that a second PCR of about 6 to 12 cycles was run. Each CDR3 protein gets one entry after TCRdb re-called the 5' RACE reads with MiXCR. This sample has approximately 800,000 distinct CDR3 sequences, with 58% found just once. Source material: blood. These receptors came from a man aged 30-40 years in good health.

As regards this clonotype: A much larger clone differs by one base, so this may be a read error. The chain carries TRBV14 and TRBJ1-2; D is unclear. Germline V gives CDR1 SGHDN, CDR2 FVKESK. The V and J ends lost 4 bases and 6 bases respectively, with 15 bases between them. The CDR3 has 14 amino acids. CDR3 DNA sequence: TGTGCCAGCAGCCTAGGTGTCAGGATGAATGGCTACACCTTC. It yields the protein CASSLGVRMNGYTF.

For this clonotype: A much larger clone differs by one base, so this may be a read error. This rearrangement joins TRBV6-6 to TRBJ2-7; D not certain. The V gene's germline CDR1 is MNHNY and CDR2 SVGAGI (reference sequence). V was pared by 0 bases and J by 7 bases, with 4 bases between. CDR3 length equals 11 residues. CDR3 sequence reads: CASSYSKEQYF. In DNA form, the CDR3 reads TGTGCCAGCAGTTACTCGAAGGAGCAGTACTTC.

This clonotype was seen more than once but under ten times. The rearrangement joins TRBV2 to TRBJ2-7; D remains unclear. The CDR3 has 14 residues. Deletions cut 6 bases from V and 3 bases from J, with 15 bases between. Germline assignment: CDR1 SNHLY and CDR2 FYNNEI. For the CDR3, the DNA is TGTGCCAGCAGGGGTCTCTCGGGCTTCTACGAGCAGTACTTC. This codes for CASRGLSGFYEQYF.

In its sample, this clonotype was seen a few times. The J gene is TRBJ1-6, the V gene TRBV7-2; D gene ambiguous. CDR3 length: 11 amino acids. Germline V gene sequence: CDR1 SGHTA, CDR2 FQGNSA. Between the trimmed V and J ends, which lost 5 bases and 7 bases, there was a span of 3 bases. Here the CDR3 DNA reads TGTGCCAGCAGCCAAAATTCACCCCTCCACTTT. Translating gives CASSQNSPLHF.

Comments on this clonotype: The junction shows a germline mismatch at one end, possibly a read error. The V and J genes are TRBV6-6 and TRBJ2-7, with D tentatively TRBD2 (6 bases). The V gene's germline CDR1 is MNHNY and CDR2 SVGAGI (reference sequence). CDR3 length: 14 amino acids. This CDR3 reads CASGYSLGGYEQYF. The CDR3, as DNA: TGTGCCAGCGGTTACTCATTGGGGGGCTACGAGCAGTACTTC.

This clonotype occurred a few times. This chain links TRBV29-1 with TRBJ2-1; 7 bases are shared with TRBD1. The length of the CDR3 is 14 residues. The J segment lost 0 bases and the V segment lost 4 bases, leaving 3 bases of the junction unmatched. The germline V gene encodes CDR1 SQVTM and CDR2 ANQGSEA. The CDR3: CSVATGSSYNEQFF. Written as DNA, the CDR3 is TGCAGCGTTGCGACAGGGAGCTCCTACAATGAGCAGTTCTTC.

The CDR3 spells CASSYSSRASGSFTEQFF. The CDR3 DNA follows: TGTGCCAGCAGTTACTCGTCCCGAGCTAGCGGGAGCTTTACTGAGCAGTTCTTC. This chain uses TRBV6-5 with TRBJ2-1; 10 bases are a match to TRBD2. The CDR3 loop spans 18 amino acids. V lost 0 bases, J lost 9 bases, and 14 bases stayed unmatched. Germline CDR1 MNHEY, CDR2 SVGAGI.

The rearrangement links TRBV28 to TRBJ2-3; TRBD2 agrees at 11 bases. Trimming removed 6 bases from V and 0 bases from J; junction bases left unmatched: 14. This CDR3 has 19 residues. Germline V lookup: CDR1 MDHEN, CDR2 SYDVKM. The chain's CDR3 is CASSRTTNLAGGSTDTQYF. In nucleotides, the CDR3 is TGTGCCAGCAGCCGAACCACAAACCTAGCGGGGGGAAGCACAGATACGCAGTATTTT.